This T cell receptor (beta chain) was recovered during a study of T cells after yellow fever vaccination. Study results and limitations: Contamination by abundant bulk-population clonotypes could be present in FACS-sorted repertoires.

TCRdb itself ran the 5' RACE reads through MiXCR, one entry per CDR3 protein. Of about 340,000 distinct CDR3 sequences listed, roughly 4.3% are singletons. This clonotype was observed a handful of times. What it binds is not known. This CDR3 comprises 14 residues. Germline lookup yields CDR1 MNHNY and CDR2 SVGAGI (reference sequence). V lost 7 bases to trimming and J lost 0 bases, with 11 bases between them. This chain links TRBV6-6 with TRBJ2-3; possibly TRBD2 for D (5 bases). This sequence originates from a man aged 18 to 29 who received the YFV17D yellow fever vaccine. The starting material was PBMCs, obtained 5 days after the yellow fever booster vaccination. The CDR3 DNA reads as TGTGCCAGCACCTCCCGGACTAGCACAGATACGCAGTATTTT. Residues: CASTSRTSTDTQYF.